Listed below are T cell receptor beta chains from one sample, sequenced in a study of tumor-infiltrating lymphocytes in primary liver carcinoma. TCRdb reanalysed the multiplex PCR reads using MiXCR and keeps one entry per CDR3 protein. The sample carries about 320,000 distinct CDR3 sequences, nearly 60% recorded once. Sequencing was performed on peripheral blood. These receptors were taken from a woman aged 25 to 39 with primary liver carcinoma and hepatitis B virus infection. CDR3s include the opening cysteine and the closing phenylalanine or tryptophan. D genes are given only for firm matches. Clone size is stated in some rows and not others, as once, few, many or a class when expanded.

TRBV28	.	19	few	TRBJ2-4	TGTGCCAGCAGTTTTCTGGGCCCCGACAGGCCCCTAGCCAAAAACATTCAGTACTTC	CASSFLGPDRPLAKNIQYF
TRBV12-5	.	18	few	TRBJ2-6	TGTGCTAGTGGTTTGCCGTCAGGGGAATTAGACGGGGCCAACGTCCTGACTTTC	CASGLPSGELDGANVLTF
TRBV6-2/TRBV6-3	.	14	.	TRBJ2-1	TGTGCCAGCAGTTATTTCCGCTCAGACAATGAGCAGTTCTTC	CASSYFRSDNEQFF
TRBV6-5	.	16	.	TRBJ1-3	TGTGCCAGCAGCCCGGGCCCTCCGGGGGCTGGAAACACCATATATTTT	CASSPGPPGAGNTIYF
TRBV5-1	.	15	many	TRBJ2-2	TGCGCCAGCAGCTTGGCCAGCGGGAACACCGGGGAGCTGTTTTTT	CASSLASGNTGELFF
TRBV29-1	.	11	many	TRBJ2-5	TGCAGCGGGGGGAGCCAAGAGACCCAGTACTTC	CSGGSQETQYF
TRBV29-1	.	12	.	TRBJ2-7	TGCAGCCCAGACTACAGGTCCTACGAGCATTGCTTC	CSPDYRSYEHCF
TRBV6-1	TRBD2	15	few	TRBJ2-2	TGTGCCAGCAGTGGACTAGCGGCTAACACCGGGGAGCTGTTTTTT	CASSGLAANTGELFF
TRBV11-2	.	13	many	TRBJ2-6	TGTGCCAGCAGTCTCTCTGGGGCCAACGTCCTGACTTTC	CASSLSGANVLTF
TRBV11-2	TRBD1	16	.	TRBJ2-7	TGTGCCAGCAGCCCCACTCCGGGACAGACAGGCTACAAGCAGTACTTC	CASSPTPGQTGYKQYF
TRBV10-3	.	15	.	TRBJ2-5	TGTGCCATCAGTGATGGAGGGGACAGTGGGGAGACCCAGTACTTC	CAISDGGDSGETQYF